These T cell receptor beta chains were read from a single sample in a study of T cells in Graves' hyperthyroidism and ophthalmopathy. TCRdb ran MiXCR on the multiplex PCR reads and lists one entry per CDR3 protein. The sample contains under 400,000 distinct CDR3 sequences, over 15% of which appear only once. Material: blood. The receptors were gathered from a woman between 45 and 60 years old with Graves' hyperthyroidism. Each CDR3 is given with its conserved first and last residue. Fields, in order: CDR3 length, V gene, CDR3 protein.

cdr3_length: 18; v_call: TRBV2; cdr3_aa: CASSEASGLAGGRNEQFF
cdr3_length: 15; v_call: TRBV10-1; cdr3_aa: CASSDQGGRQETQYF
cdr3_length: 14; v_call: TRBV20-1; cdr3_aa: CSALGGLALDTQYF
cdr3_length: 18; v_call: TRBV5-5; cdr3_aa: CASSAGTSLSILYNEQFF
cdr3_length: 15; v_call: TRBV7-8; cdr3_aa: CASSIRGANTGELFF
cdr3_length: 13; v_call: TRBV5-4; cdr3_aa: CASSTLPAYEQYF
cdr3_length: 18; v_call: TRBV5-1; cdr3_aa: CASSLGPAGATASDEQYF
cdr3_length: 16; v_call: TRBV9; cdr3_aa: CASSPTARLADYEQYF
cdr3_length: 16; v_call: TRBV3-1; cdr3_aa: CASSQDMAGGRQTQYF
cdr3_length: 15; v_call: TRBV12-5; cdr3_aa: CASGPETGGGETQYF
cdr3_length: 15; v_call: TRBV30; cdr3_aa: CAWSVEGGLNYGYTF
cdr3_length: 16; v_call: TRBV7-3; cdr3_aa: CASSASDRGSGETQYF
cdr3_length: 12; v_call: TRBV2; cdr3_aa: CASALMNTEAFF
cdr3_length: 13; v_call: TRBV25-1; cdr3_aa: CASRGQGHGELFF
cdr3_length: 15; v_call: TRBV7-3; cdr3_aa: CASRPTGDNTGELFF
cdr3_length: 14; v_call: TRBV9; cdr3_aa: CASSPGGNPETQYF
cdr3_length: 15; v_call: TRBV6-5; cdr3_aa: CASSYLGQGTDTQYF
cdr3_length: 18; v_call: TRBV13; cdr3_aa: CASTNSFFAGGITDTQYF
cdr3_length: 18; v_call: TRBV6-1; cdr3_aa: CASSETRQEPGYNSPLHF
cdr3_length: 14; v_call: TRBV14; cdr3_aa: CASSPWTGIDEQFF
cdr3_length: 14; v_call: TRBV3-1; cdr3_aa: CASRLAGSTDTQYF
cdr3_length: 14; v_call: TRBV28; cdr3_aa: CASSLPLWGYEQYF
cdr3_length: 15; v_call: TRBV9; cdr3_aa: CASSGGQVGNTEAFF
cdr3_length: 15; v_call: TRBV27; cdr3_aa: CASRWSGLSNQPQHF
cdr3_length: 14; v_call: TRBV20-1; cdr3_aa: CSAGGSGQQETQYF
cdr3_length: 18; v_call: TRBV27; cdr3_aa: CASIPLAGRPINTGELFF
cdr3_length: 16; v_call: TRBV12-3/TRBV12-4; cdr3_aa: CASSLLQGRYTDTQYF
cdr3_length: 12; v_call: TRBV28; cdr3_aa: CASGPYQETQYF
cdr3_length: 12; v_call: TRBV11-1; cdr3_aa: CASTRTGSEAFF
cdr3_length: 18; v_call: TRBV6-5; cdr3_aa: CASSYDPAEGEINSPLHF
cdr3_length: 15; v_call: TRBV27; cdr3_aa: CASSRRSSGSGEQYF
cdr3_length: 15; v_call: TRBV5-1; cdr3_aa: CASSAGLTGGETQYF
cdr3_length: 15; v_call: TRBV3-1; cdr3_aa: CASSHRPRGQETQYF
cdr3_length: 13; v_call: TRBV12-3/TRBV12-4; cdr3_aa: CASSLVSSVEQFF
cdr3_length: 17; v_call: TRBV7-9; cdr3_aa: CASSLPWTSGSYNEQFF
cdr3_length: 13; v_call: TRBV20-1; cdr3_aa: CSASWPEDNEQFF
cdr3_length: 14; v_call: TRBV5-8; cdr3_aa: CASSFGQFYTEAFF
cdr3_length: 17; v_call: TRBV27; cdr3_aa: CASSHRLAGEITDTQYF
cdr3_length: 17; v_call: TRBV7-9; cdr3_aa: CASSPLGLAGYYNEQFF
cdr3_length: 14; v_call: TRBV24-1; cdr3_aa: CATSEHGGGYGYTF
cdr3_length: 16; v_call: TRBV12-3/TRBV12-4; cdr3_aa: CASSGQSTGNSYEQFF
cdr3_length: 17; v_call: TRBV18; cdr3_aa: CASSPPPKTYSGNTIYF
cdr3_length: 11; v_call: TRBV20-1; cdr3_aa: CSATGERKAFF
cdr3_length: 16; v_call: TRBV20-1; cdr3_aa: CSARDRRTGRNTEAFF
cdr3_length: 15; v_call: TRBV4-1; cdr3_aa: CASSQVATANYEQYF
cdr3_length: 17; v_call: TRBV3-1; cdr3_aa: CASSQDPAGAYQETQYF
cdr3_length: 16; v_call: TRBV20-1; cdr3_aa: CSAPRIGQSSYNEQFF
cdr3_length: 14; v_call: TRBV27; cdr3_aa: CASSLSGPGNTQYF
cdr3_length: 14; v_call: TRBV5-1; cdr3_aa: CASSWSRYTDTQYF
cdr3_length: 15; v_call: TRBV20-1; cdr3_aa: CSARVLWEEQETQYF
cdr3_length: 12; v_call: TRBV29-1; cdr3_aa: CSVTGSHYGYTF
cdr3_length: 15; v_call: TRBV11-2; cdr3_aa: CTSSLLGEDREKLFF
cdr3_length: 16; v_call: TRBV11-2; cdr3_aa: CASSFTGTAYTYEQYF
cdr3_length: 11; v_call: TRBV28; cdr3_aa: CASWALYGYTF
cdr3_length: 14; v_call: TRBV20-1; cdr3_aa: CSARSPQRGETQYF
cdr3_length: 15; v_call: TRBV7-9; cdr3_aa: CASSLFDTSTDTQYF
cdr3_length: 11; v_call: TRBV30; cdr3_aa: CAWRQGMEAFF
cdr3_length: 16; v_call: TRBV7-9; cdr3_aa: CASSFLRGLLRDTQYF
cdr3_length: 14; v_call: TRBV20-1; cdr3_aa: CSAALQIYTGELFF
cdr3_length: 15; v_call: TRBV5-1; cdr3_aa: CASSGNSLKTGELFF